This TCR beta chain is drawn from a study of cytomegalovirus exposure and HLA in healthy donors. The study, taken as a whole, reports: Among the most significant clusters, several appeared linked to common viral pathogens in a later analysis. Among immune exposure information, only CMV serostatus was available. A cluster of highly shared sequence variants was likely a sequencing artifact.

Use of 60 Vbeta and 13 Jbeta primers characterized the PCR. The method was immunoSEQ multiplex PCR; TCRdb's version includes in-frame clones alone and lacks a portion of them. The table includes over 120,000 clones, 80% detected once. Regarding this clone: The antigen is not known.

The ends lost 2 bases at V and 3 bases at J; junction bases unmatched: 2. The CDR3 contains 15 residues. The germline CDR1 and CDR2 sequences are LGHNA and YSLEER. The chain links TRBV4-3 to TRBJ2-5; TRBD2 matches 11 bases. The sequence came from a man between 40 and 49 years old in good health and CMV-seronegative. Sequenced material: PBMCs. CDR3 nucleotide sequence: TGCGCCAGCAGCCAAAATAGCGGGGGGGAAGAGACCCAGTACTTC. Amino acid sequence: CASSQNSGGEETQYF.